These 29 T cell receptor beta chains share one sample of origin, sequenced in a study of CD8+ T cells in alopecia areata. The study sorted pooled cutaneous lymph node cells by CD4, CD8alpha, NKG2D, NKG2ACE and other markers. Once RNA had been extracted, it was reverse transcribed into cDNA to act as the sequencing template. Only in-frame clones appear in the TCRdb table, and some are missing; sequencing was by immunoSEQ multiplex PCR. The specimen has some 6,000 clones, none found just once. The specimen sequenced was CD8+ T cells sorted from a lymph node. These receptors were taken from a C3H/HeJ mouse with alopecia areata. This mouse strain has H2-k as its MHC haplotype.

In this sample, this clone is medium-sized (0.01 to 0.1%). Gene names are mouse gene names. Read sequence stops 3 residues before the CDR3 end, and the germline J gene provides the missing end. V and J are TRBV13-1 and TRBJ1-6, with 7 bases identical to TRBD1. TRBJ1-6 is assigned to the ORF class and has an uncertain function. The CDR3 length is 15 residues. Trimming took 3 bases from V and 4 from J; bases not matched to a gene: 4. Per germline, CDR1 NSHNY and CDR2 SYGAGN. CDR3 region: CASSGQGGYNSPLYF. The sequenced CDR3 bases are TGTGCCAGCAGTGGACAGGGAGGGTATAATTCGCCC.

About this clone itself: Mouse names are used for the genes. From the germline J gene comes the end of the CDR3, since the read stops 4 residues before it. The rearrangement joins TRBV13-2 to TRBJ2-1; TRBD2 aligns across 9 bases. Germline V lookup: CDR1 NNHNN, CDR2 SYGAGS (reference sequence). V trimming: 0 bases; J trimming: 3 bases; junction bases outside the gene matches: 1. The CDR3 spans 15 residues. CDR3 loop: CASGDALGGYAEQFF. Incomplete CDR3 DNA: TGTGCCAGCGGTGATGCACTGGGGGGCTATGCT.

This clone was found many times. Gene labels here are mouse ones. Read sequence stops 4 residues before the CDR3 end, and the germline J gene provides the missing end. The genes are TRBV13-1 and TRBJ2-2; D possibly corresponds to TRBD2 (6 bases). CDR1 is NSHNY and CDR2 is SYGAGN in the germline V gene. The CDR3 is 17 amino acids. Trimming cost V 0 bases and J 3 bases, with 15 bases left between them. CDR3 DNA, as far as it was read: TGTGCCAGCAGTGATGCAGGCTGGGGAGGGGACACCGGG. This sequence encodes CASSDAGWGGDTG. The full CDR3 sequence reads CASSDAGWGGDTGQLYF.

This clone was detected a few times. The genes and germline here are from mouse. The CDR3 end lies 4 residues beyond the end of the read and is filled in from the germline J gene. This rearrangement joins TRBV13-1 to TRBJ2-4, with a tentative D call TRBD2 (6 bases). The CDR3 has 15 residues. Germline CDR1 reads NSHNY; CDR2 reads SYGAGN. V gave up 2 bases and J gave up 1 base, with 11 bases separating them. CDR3 DNA (partial): TGTGCCAGCAGTGACCTCTCTGGGGGTCAAAAC. Amino acids: CASSDLSGGQN. The CDR3 as a whole reads CASSDLSGGQNTLYF.

This clone came up many times. Genes and germline come from the mouse. The read is 4 residues too short to cover the CDR3 end, so that end is filled in from the germline J gene. The chain couples TRBV13-3 to TRBJ2-1; TRBD1 agrees at 9 bases. This CDR3 is 14 amino acids long. V dropped 2 bases and J dropped 3; count of bases not matched to a gene: 0. CDR1 and CDR2 from the germline V gene are NNHDY and SYVADS. CDR3 region: CASSEGQGYAEQFF. The part of the CDR3 DNA that was read is TGTGCCAGCAGTGAGGGACAGGGCTATGCT.

The sample holds many counts of this clone. Mouse gene names and germline throughout. The read terminates 4 residues ahead of where the CDR3 ends, so the germline J gene completes it. The chain uses TRBV13-2 and TRBJ2-5; 12 bases match TRBD2. Losses at the gene ends were 3 bases for V and 1 base for J; bases not matched to a gene: 3. This CDR3 contains 16 residues. The germline V gene encodes CDR1 NNHNN and CDR2 SYGAGS (reference sequence). Partial CDR3 DNA: TGTGCCAGCGGTGTCGGGACTGGGGGGCACCAAGAC. It specifies CASGVGTGGHQD. The full CDR3 reads CASGVGTGGHQDTQYF.

This clone has a count of ten or more. Gene names follow the mouse nomenclature. With the read ending 3 residues before the CDR3 end, the germline J gene is used to fill in that end. This sequence joins TRBV31 and TRBJ1-6; no clear D. TRBJ1-6 is recorded as an ORF, its role being uncertain. The CDR3 contains 14 residues. CDR1 is GKSSPN, CDR2 SITVG, per germline. V lost 0 bases, J lost 1 base, and 4 bases lay in between. CDR3 DNA, as far as it was read: TGTGCCTGGAGTCTAAGGTCCTATAATTCGCCC. This codes for CAWSLRSYNSP. The entire CDR3 is CAWSLRSYNSPLYF.

This clone occurred many times. Any gene name here is a mouse gene name. The sequence runs out 4 residues before the end of the CDR3; the remainder is reconstructed from the germline J gene. The V call is TRBV1, the J call TRBJ2-4; D may be TRBD2 (7 bases). Germline V CDR1 and CDR2: NSQYPW, LRSPGD (reference sequence). Trimming took 0 bases from V and 0 from J, leaving 10 bases between them. The CDR3 is made up of 16 amino acids. CDR3 bases read: TGCACCTGCAGTGCAGACTGGGGGCGTAGTCAAAAC. It encodes CTCSADWGRSQN. The whole CDR3 is CTCSADWGRSQNTLYF.

This clone has ten or more counts. The gene symbols are mouse symbols. The read gets to within 3 residues of the CDR3 end, and the germline J gene fills in the rest. The J gene is TRBJ1-6, the V gene TRBV14, with TRBD1 matching over 8 bases. TRBJ1-6 is annotated as an ORF whose role is uncertain. Trimming at V came to 5 bases and at J to 6 bases, leaving 4 bases not matched to a gene. The CDR3 is made up of 14 amino acids. Per the germline V gene, CDR1 is SGHDT and CDR2 is FRDEAV. CDR3 sequence: CASSPTGGNSPLYF. The part of the CDR3 DNA that was read is TGTGCCAGCAGCCCTACAGGGGGTAATTCGCCC.

This clone was seen ten or more times. The germline and genes are mouse ones. CDR3 sequence: CASSDDWGGYAEQFF. Incomplete CDR3 DNA: TGTGCCAGCAGTGATGACTGGGGGGGCTATGCT. The chain is built from TRBV13-1 and TRBJ2-1, with 10 bases lining up with TRBD2. The read halts 4 residues ahead of the CDR3 end, with the missing end drawn from the germline J gene. V shed 0 bases, J shed 3 bases, and the junction held 0 bases outside the gene matches. The length of the CDR3 is 15 residues. The germline V gene encodes CDR1 NSHNY and CDR2 SYGAGN.

This clone was detected ten times or more. Gene and germline names: mouse. The CDR3 end lies 4 residues beyond the end of the read and is filled in from the germline J gene. The J gene is TRBJ2-7, the V gene TRBV31; TRBD1 matches 9 bases. From germline, CDR1 is GKSSPN and CDR2 SITVG. The CDR3 runs 13 residues. CDR3 DNA (partial): TGTGCCTGGAGTCCGGACAGGGGATAT. It is translated as CAWSPDRGY. The full CDR3 protein is CAWSPDRGYEQYF.

This clone occurred many times. The gene names given are mouse names. The CDR3 is cut off 4 residues early in the read; its end comes from the germline J gene. The V gene is TRBV16, the J gene TRBJ2-7, with 9 bases lining up with TRBD2. There are 14 residues in the CDR3. From germline, CDR1 is SGHSA and CDR2 FRNQAP. After removal of 6 bases from V and 0 bases from J, the junction contained 3 bases not matched to a gene. The CDR3 sequence: CASSDWGSSYEQYF. The sequenced part of the CDR3 DNA is TGTGCAAGCAGTGACTGGGGGAGCTCCTAT.

The sample holds many counts of this clone. Mouse germline and gene names are used. The CDR3 is cut off 4 residues early in the read; its end comes from the germline J gene. V and J are TRBV29 and TRBJ2-4; 8 bases are a match to TRBD2. This CDR3 has 15 residues. Germline V gives CDR1 MSHET, CDR2 SYDVDS. V was pared by 3 bases and J by 0 bases, with 2 bases of the junction left unmatched. CDR3: CASSLLGGSQNTLYF. The DNA read from the CDR3 is TGTGCTAGCAGTTTGCTGGGGGGTAGTCAAAAC. Looking up the rest from reference TRBV29 and TRBJ2-4 gives the full variable domain: DMKVTQMPRYLIKRMGENVLLECGQDMSHETMYWYRQDPGLGLQLIYISYDVDSNSEGDIPKGYRVSRKKREHFSLILDSAKTNQTSVYFCASSLLGGSQNTLYFGAGTRLSVL.

This clone was seen repeatedly, ten times or more. The germline and genes are mouse ones. The CDR3 goes on 4 residues after the read ends, and that part is filled in from the germline J gene. The chain carries TRBV16 and TRBJ2-3; 10 positions agree with TRBD2. CDR3 length: 14 amino acids. CDR1 SGHSA and CDR2 FRNQAP come from the germline V gene. V dropped 5 bases and J dropped 1; count of bases not matched to a gene: 0. CDR3 DNA, as far as it was read: TGTGCAAGCAGCGACTGGGGGGGTGCAGAA. Protein sequence: CASSDWGGAE. The whole CDR3 sequence reads CASSDWGGAETLYF.

With respect to this clone: Gene names and germline refer to mouse. The read is 4 residues too short to cover the CDR3 end, so that end is filled in from the germline J gene. The chain combines TRBV16 with TRBJ2-4; possible D gene TRBD2, 6 bases. Deletions cut 0 bases from V and 1 base from J, with 14 bases between. CDR3 length: 17 amino acids. Germline CDR1 SGHSA, CDR2 FRNQAP. The sequenced CDR3 bases are TGTGCAAGCAGCTTAGATAATGGGGGAGAGGGTCAAAAC. Translation: CASSLDNGGEGQN. The full-length CDR3 reads as CASSLDNGGEGQNTLYF.

There are a few counts of this clone. The listed genes are named as in mouse. The sequence runs out 4 residues before the end of the CDR3; the remainder is reconstructed from the germline J gene. The chain links TRBV12-2 to TRBJ2-2; 7 nucleotides line up with TRBD2. Germline CDR1 is SGHLS and CDR2 is HYDKME. V shed 4 bases, J shed 4 bases, and the junction held 5 bases outside the gene matches. The CDR3 spans 14 residues. The part of the CDR3 DNA that was read is TGTGCCAGCTCCGTGGGGGGAAGCACCGGG. Protein sequence: CASSVGGSTG. The full-length CDR3 reads as CASSVGGSTGQLYF.

This clone was observed many times. Gene labels here are mouse ones. The read comes to an end 4 residues before the CDR3 does, leaving the germline J gene to fill in the end. The V call is TRBV13-1, the J call TRBJ2-7; 9 bases agree with TRBD1. The germline V gene encodes CDR1 NSHNY and CDR2 SYGAGN. This CDR3 is built from 13 residues. V trimming: 4 bases; J trimming: 3 bases; junction bases outside the gene matches: 2. This CDR3 reads CASSWDRDYEQYF. CDR3 bases read: TGTGCCAGCAGTTGGGACAGGGACTAT.

This clone was counted at least ten times. Mouse gene names and germline throughout. The read halts 4 residues ahead of the CDR3 end, with the missing end drawn from the germline J gene. The chain is built from TRBV13-2 and TRBJ2-5; TRBD1 aligns across 11 bases. The germline CDR1 and CDR2 sequences are NNHNN and SYGAGS (reference sequence). The junction had 2 bases not matched to a gene; V was cut back by 2 bases and J by 3 bases. The CDR3 is made up of 15 amino acids. The CDR3 DNA, read in part, is TGTGCCAGCGGTGAACGGGACAGGGGGCAAGAC. Translating it yields CASGERDRGQD. Given in full, the CDR3 is CASGERDRGQDTQYF.

This clone has at least ten counts. Gene and germline names: mouse. The read ends 4 residues early relative to the CDR3; the germline J gene fills the gap. This chain uses TRBV13-2 with TRBJ1-2; D unclear. The CDR3 length is 11 residues. Germline V gives CDR1 NNHNN, CDR2 SYGAGS (reference sequence). CDR3 in amino acids: CASGDRSDYTF. The CDR3 bases that were read are TGTGCCAGCGGTGACAGGTCC.

This clone was detected a few times. Any gene name here is a mouse gene name. Read sequence stops 4 residues before the CDR3 end, and the germline J gene provides the missing end. The V call is TRBV5, the J call TRBJ2-1; 10 bases agree with TRBD2. V was pared by 1 base and J by 0 bases, with 0 bases of the junction left unmatched. Germline loops: CDR1 LGHNA, CDR2 YNLKQL (reference sequence). CDR3 length: 16 residues. CDR3 loop: CASSQGTGGNYAEQFF. The CDR3 bases that were read are TGTGCCAGCAGCCAAGGGACTGGGGGTAACTATGCT.

This clone was detected ten times or more. Each gene name is a mouse one. Read data end 4 residues before the CDR3 end; the end is taken from the germline J gene. The rearrangement joins TRBV12-2 to TRBJ2-7; D call uncertain. Germline CDR1 is SGHLS and CDR2 is HYDKME. The CDR3 length is 11 residues. The CDR3 DNA, read in part, is TGTGCCAGCTCTCTCAGTTAT. Protein: CASSLSY. The complete CDR3 protein is CASSLSYEQYF.

This clone was seen at least ten times. Germline and genes here are mouse. CDR3 protein: CASGDPWGVEDEQYF. The sequenced CDR3 bases are TGTGCCAGCGGTGATCCCTGGGGGGTTGAGGAT. J is TRBJ2-7 and V is TRBV13-2, with TRBD2 identical over 8 bases. The read gets to within 4 residues of the CDR3 end, and the germline J gene fills in the rest. The CDR3 length is 15 residues. Germline V gene data show CDR1 as NNHNN and CDR2 as SYGAGS (reference sequence).

A word on this clone: Gene names are the mouse ones. Read coverage stops 4 residues before the CDR3 terminus; the germline J gene supplies the remainder. This chain connects TRBV5 to TRBJ2-1; 12 bases agree with TRBD2. Trimming took 3 bases from V and 6 from J; bases not matched to a gene: 3. The germline gives CDR1 LGHNA, CDR2 YNLKQL (reference sequence). This CDR3 comprises 15 residues. Partial CDR3 DNA: TGTGCCAGCAGCCACGACTGGGGGGGCGGTGCT. This translates into CASSHDWGGGA. The entire CDR3 reads CASSHDWGGGAEQFF.

Relative to its sample, this clone is medium-sized (0.01 to 0.1%). Mouse gene names and germline throughout. The read halts 4 residues ahead of the CDR3 end, with the missing end drawn from the germline J gene. The V call is TRBV14, the J call TRBJ2-1; 8 nucleotides match TRBD1. This CDR3 comprises 15 residues. Germline loops: CDR1 SGHDT, CDR2 FRDEAV. Trimming removed 1 base from V and 0 bases from J; junction bases left unmatched: 0. The CDR3 reads CASSFGQGNYAEQFF. The CDR3 bases that were read are TGTGCCAGCAGTTTCGGACAGGGTAACTATGCT.

This clone was detected many times. Gene and germline names: mouse. The read comes to an end 4 residues before the CDR3 does, leaving the germline J gene to fill in the end. The chain links TRBV5 to TRBJ1-1, with D hard to call. This CDR3 has 13 residues. Germline lookup yields CDR1 LGHNA and CDR2 YNLKQL (reference sequence). V lost 2 bases, J lost 0 bases, and 4 bases lay in between. The CDR3 bases that were read are TGTGCCAGCAGCCAAACAACAAACACA. As protein: CASSQTTNT. The CDR3 in full is CASSQTTNTEVFF.

Within the sample, this clone is medium-sized. Here the gene names and germline are mouse. This CDR3 reads CASSWQDYTEVFF. The DNA read from the CDR3 is TGTGCCAGCAGTTGGCAGGATTACACA. The rearrangement joins TRBV13-1 to TRBJ1-1; D is ambiguous. The read finishes 4 residues shy of the CDR3 end, and the germline J gene is used to complete it. The CDR3 is made up of 13 amino acids. The germline V gene encodes CDR1 NSHNY and CDR2 SYGAGN. V lost 4 bases and J 3 bases, leaving 10 bases between the germline ends.

The table lists this clone with many counts. Gene names denote mouse genes. The missing CDR3 end, 4 residues past where the read stops, is filled in from the germline J gene. V usage is TRBV19 and J usage is TRBJ1-1, with TRBD1 as a possible D gene (5 bases). CDR1 is FNHDT and CDR2 is SITEND in the germline V gene (reference sequence). Trimming took off 0 bases at V and 4 bases at J, with 7 bases between the two ends. The CDR3 is 13 residues long. CDR3 DNA, as far as it was read: TGTGCCAGCAGTATAGTCAGGGCCACA. It yields the protein CASSIVRAT. The whole CDR3 region reads CASSIVRATEVFF.

This clone was detected many times. The genes are named according to mouse. The read falls 4 residues short of the CDR3 end, and the missing part is taken from the germline J gene. This chain uses TRBV13-3 with TRBJ2-2, with 9 bases that match TRBD2. CDR1 and CDR2 (germline): NNHDY, SYVADS. CDR3 length equals 15 residues. V shed 3 bases and J 4 bases; nucleotides not matched to a gene: 4. The sequenced part of the CDR3 DNA is TGTGCCAGCAGTGCTGGGGGGGGGCGCACCGGG. Its protein product is CASSAGGGRTG. The complete CDR3 protein is CASSAGGGRTGQLYF.

This clone was found many times. Gene and germline names: mouse. The read ends 4 residues shy of where the CDR3 ends; the end is completed using the germline J gene. The chain combines TRBV13-1 with TRBJ2-1, with 8 bases lining up with TRBD2. Trimming took 1 base from V and 2 from J; bases not matched to a gene: 2. CDR1 NSHNY and CDR2 SYGAGN come from the germline V gene. This CDR3 contains 15 residues. The sequenced part of the CDR3 DNA is TGTGCCAGCAGTGATTTGGGGGGGTACTATGCT. It is translated as CASSDLGGYYA. The CDR3 reads in full as CASSDLGGYYAEQFF.